This passage covers 29 T cell receptor beta chains from one sample sequenced in a study of cytomegalovirus exposure and HLA in healthy donors. Generated by immunoSEQ multiplex PCR, the TCRdb table keeps only in-frame clones and is missing some. The data hold about 130,000 clones, with about 88% observed a single time. Source material: PBMCs. Receptors were obtained from a woman aged 18 to 35 in good health and CMV-seropositive.

This rearrangement joins TRBV21-1 to TRBJ2-7; the DNA was not compared with TRBD1, the D call given in the table. TRBV21-1 is a known pseudogene. The CDR3 length is 15 residues. CDR3 amino acids: CASSKRDRGLGEQYF. The CDR3 DNA reads TGTGCCAGCAGCAAAAGGGACAGGGGGCTTGGCGAGCAGTACTTC.

Note on this clone: At the DNA level, this CDR3 is encoded by other sequences in the same sample as well. This chain uses TRBV6-5 with TRBJ2-2; 10 bases agree with TRBD2. V lost 2 bases and J lost 2; bases outside the gene matches: 2. The CDR3 loop spans 16 amino acids. CDR1 and CDR2 (germline): MNHEY, SVGAGI. CDR3 sequence reads: CASSYGLAVNTGELFF. The CDR3 DNA reads TGTGCCAGCAGTTACGGACTAGCGGTTAACACCGGGGAGCTGTTTTTT.

This chain connects TRBV29-1 to TRBJ1-2, with D perhaps matching TRBD1 (5 bases). The V gene lost 8 bases and the J gene lost 0 bases, with 28 bases spanning the gap. The CDR3 is made up of 18 amino acids. The germline V gene has CDR1 SQVTM and CDR2 ANQGSEA. CDR3: CSHPPVGTYKGSNYGYTF. Written as DNA, the CDR3 is TGCAGCCACCCACCTGTAGGTACTTATAAGGGGTCTAACTATGGCTACACCTTC.

The table lists this clone with a count of one. The same CDR3 also results from other DNA sequences found in this sample. This chain links TRBV9 with TRBJ2-2; D not certain. Germline values: CDR1 SGDLS, CDR2 YYNGEE. The CDR3 extends over 13 amino acids. The ends were cut back, 0 bases at V and 5 bases at J, with 5 bases in the middle. The CDR3 loop reads CASSVAGTGELFF. CDR3 sequence (DNA): TGTGCCAGCAGCGTAGCCGGGACCGGGGAGCTGTTTTTT.

J is TRBJ1-2 and V is TRBV28; TRBD1 might be the D (6 bases). The CDR3 runs 15 residues. V lost 6 bases and J 2 bases, leaving 16 bases between the germline ends. The V gene's germline CDR1 is MDHEN and CDR2 SYDVKM. For the CDR3, the DNA is TGTGCCAGCAGCCCACCGCGGGGGCGCAACTATGGCTACACCTTC. Amino acids: CASSPPRGRNYGYTF.

The rearrangement uses TRBV9 and TRBJ1-2, with D possibly matching TRBD1 (5 bases). CDR1 is SGDLS and CDR2 is YYNGEE in the germline V gene. This CDR3 contains 13 residues. Trimming removed 3 bases from V and 3 bases from J, with 9 bases in between. CDR3 DNA: TGTGCCAGCAGCGATCAGGGTTACTATGGCTACACCTTC. It translates to CASSDQGYYGYTF.

The CDR3 sequence: CASSQDRAGNSPLHF. The CDR3 DNA is TGCGCCAGCAGCCAAGACAGGGCGGGGAATTCACCCCTCCACTTT. The chain is built from TRBV4-1 and TRBJ1-6, with D possibly being TRBD1 (5 bases). CDR3 length equals 15 residues. V shed 0 bases and J shed 7 bases, with 10 bases lying between them. Germline-derived CDR1 and CDR2 are MGHRA and YSYEKL.

This sequence joins TRBV7-2 and TRBJ1-2; D gene unclear. Germline lookup yields CDR1 SGHTA and CDR2 FQGNSA. There are 12 residues in the CDR3. The V and J ends lost 6 bases and 4 bases respectively, with 9 bases between them. CDR3 residues: CASSYSTYGYTF. The CDR3 nucleotides are TGTGCCAGCAGTTATAGCACCTATGGCTACACCTTC.

V is TRBV5-4 and J is TRBJ1-2; no firm D call. Trimming removed 0 bases at V and 1 base at J, with 13 bases between. This CDR3 contains 16 residues. Per the germline V gene, CDR1 is SGHNT and CDR2 is YYREEE (reference sequence). Written as DNA, the CDR3 is TGTGCCAGCAGCTTGGTTCTGCAGGAGGGTAACTATGGCTACACCTTC. Translating gives CASSLVLQEGNYGYTF.

This clone was seen once. The V gene is TRBV28, the J gene TRBJ2-3, with 8 bases aligning to TRBD2. CDR1 and CDR2 from the germline V gene are MDHEN and SYDVKM. Trimming took 6 bases from V and 2 from J; bases not matched to a gene: 7. The CDR3 loop spans 15 amino acids. The CDR3 region is CASSPLAASTDTQYF. DNA for the CDR3: TGTGCCAGCAGCCCACTAGCGGCCTCCACAGATACGCAGTATTTT. Filled out from reference TRBV28 and TRBJ2-3, the complete variable domain reads DVKVTQSSRYLVKRTGEKVFLECVQDMDHENMFWYRQDPGLGLRLIYFSYDVKMKEKGDIPEGYSVSREKKERFSLILESASTNQTSMYLCASSPLAASTDTQYFGPGTRLTVL.

The chain links TRBV30 to TRBJ1-2, with 7 bases lining up with TRBD1. CDR1 GTSNPN and CDR2 SVGIG come from the germline V gene (reference sequence). Trimming took 2 bases from V and 5 from J; bases not matched to a gene: 5. The CDR3 totals 13 residues. CDR3 residues: CAWSTDRDYGYTF. DNA for the CDR3: TGTGCCTGGAGTACCGACAGGGATTATGGCTACACCTTC.

The V and J genes are TRBV6-1 and TRBJ1-4, with TRBD1 identical over 7 bases. Germline CDR1 MNHNS, CDR2 SASEGT. This CDR3 spans 17 amino acids. Trimming removed 3 bases from V and 0 bases from J; junction bases left unmatched: 7. In DNA, the CDR3 is TGTGCCAGCAGTGACCGGGACAGACTTGCAACTAATGAAAAACTGTTTTTT. Translating it yields CASSDRDRLATNEKLFF.

The rearrangement links TRBV6-5 to TRBJ1-6, with D tentatively TRBD1 (6 bases). V dropped 6 bases and J dropped 5 bases, with 14 bases sitting between them. Germline CDR1 MNHEY, CDR2 SVGAGI. The CDR3 has 15 amino acids. CDR3 residues: CASRPTGFHNSPLHF. CDR3 sequence (DNA): TGTGCCAGCAGACCCACAGGGTTCCATAATTCACCCCTCCACTTT.

The chain couples TRBV11-2 to TRBJ2-5, with TRBD2 matching 12 bases. Trimming took 3 bases from V and 5 from J; bases not matched to a gene: 4. This CDR3 spans 15 amino acids. Germline V gene sequence: CDR1 SGHAT, CDR2 FQNNGV. CDR3 region: CASSLLAGGPETQYF. As DNA, the CDR3 is TGTGCCAGCAGCTTGCTAGCGGGGGGGCCGGAGACCCAGTACTTC.

This chain joins TRBV29-1 and TRBJ1-1, with 7 bases that match TRBD1. Germline V lookup: CDR1 SQVTM, CDR2 ANQGSEA. V lost 4 bases and J lost 4; bases outside the gene matches: 6. The CDR3 covers 13 residues. This CDR3 reads CSVGDRGRTEAFF. The CDR3 DNA reads TGCAGCGTTGGGGATAGGGGGCGCACTGAAGCTTTCTTT.

This clone is medium-sized by share. CDR3 nucleotides: TGTGCCAGCAGCTTAGTACCAGACTATGGCTACACCTTC. Its translation: CASSLVPDYGYTF. The chain recombines TRBV11-2 with TRBJ1-2; no reliable D call. The V gene lost 1 base and the J gene lost 3 bases, with 6 bases spanning the gap. CDR1 is SGHAT, CDR2 FQNNGV, per germline. There are 13 residues in the CDR3.

V is TRBV10-2 and J is TRBJ2-3; perhaps TRBD1 as D (6 bases). Germline CDR1 is WSHSY and CDR2 is SAAADI. V lost 8 bases and J 2 bases, leaving 17 bases between the germline ends. CDR3 length: 15 amino acids. This CDR3 reads CASSGARDLTDTQYF. The CDR3 region has the DNA TGCGCCAGCTCAGGGGCCCGGGACCTCACAGATACGCAGTATTTT.

The chain employs TRBV18 and TRBJ2-3; no definite D call. This CDR3 is 11 amino acids long. Germline CDR1 is KGHSH and CDR2 is LQKENI. Trimming pared 6 bases from V and 3 bases from J, leaving 4 bases between. CDR3 loop: CASSTTDTQYF. CDR3 sequence (DNA): TGTGCCAGCTCGACTACAGATACGCAGTATTTT. The full variable domain, its missing parts supplied by reference TRBV18 and TRBJ2-3, is NAGVMQNPRHLVRRRGQEARLRCSPMKGHSHVYWYRQLPEEGLKFMVYLQKENIIDESGMPKERFSAEFPKEGPSILRIQQVVRGDSAAYFCASSTTDTQYFGPGTRLTVL.

The genes are TRBV14 and TRBJ2-2; 8 bases are a match to TRBD2. The germline gives CDR1 SGHDN, CDR2 FVKESK. The length of the CDR3 is 16 residues. The V gene end was trimmed by 2 bases and the J gene end by 3 bases; junction bases not matched to a gene: 5. The CDR3 protein is CASSQPGGADTGELFF. Here the CDR3 DNA reads TGTGCCAGCAGCCAACCGGGGGGGGCGGACACCGGGGAGCTGTTTTTT.

V gene TRBV2 combines with J gene TRBJ2-1; TRBD1 aligns across 10 bases. Germline-derived CDR1 and CDR2 are SNHLY and FYNNEI. V shed 2 bases and J 4 bases; nucleotides not matched to a gene: 14. The CDR3 has 19 amino acids. CDR3 DNA sequence: TGTGCCAGCAGTGAACGAATTCCGCGGCGACAGGGGGCTTACAATGAGCAGTTCTTC. Its translation: CASSERIPRRQGAYNEQFF.

This clone was detected only once. The genes are TRBV30 and TRBJ2-3; maybe TRBD1 (5 bases). Germline-derived CDR1 and CDR2 are GTSNPN and SVGIG (reference sequence). The CDR3 spans 16 residues. The germline V and J ends were trimmed by 0 bases and 2 bases, with 15 bases remaining between them. CDR3 sequence (DNA): TGTGCCTGGAGTGTAAGCCGGACAACCAACACAGATACGCAGTATTTT. This codes for CAWSVSRTTNTDTQYF.

The J gene is TRBJ2-2, the V gene TRBV7-3; a weak D match, TRBD2 (5 bases). Per the germline V gene, CDR1 is SGHTA and CDR2 is FQGTGA. V lost 2 bases, J lost 1 base, and 8 bases lay in between. CDR3 length: 15 residues. The CDR3 coding sequence is TGTGCCAGCAGCTTACTAGAGGGGAACACCGGGGAGCTGTTTTTT. Protein: CASSLLEGNTGELFF.

This sequence joins TRBV21-1 and TRBJ2-3; the D segment call TRBD1 is taken from the table without a DNA check. TRBV21-1 counts as a pseudogene. The CDR3 is 16 residues long. CDR3 nucleotides: TGTGCCAGCAGCAACCTGACGACAGGGGAGACAGATACGCAGTATTTT. It translates to CASSNLTTGETDTQYF.

The gene calls are TRBV5-1 and TRBJ2-1; the match to TRBD2 covers 12 bases. V was pared by 4 bases and J by 2 bases, with 22 bases of the junction left unmatched. CDR3 length equals 22 residues. Germline-derived CDR1 and CDR2 are SGHRS and YFSETQ. CDR3 sequence: CASSLDRVDASGGDRTYNEQFF. The CDR3 nucleotides read TGCGCCAGCAGCCTGGACAGGGTGGATGCTAGCGGGGGGGACAGGACCTACAATGAGCAGTTCTTC.

The rearrangement links TRBV6-6 to TRBJ1-6; no reliable D call. Germline-derived CDR1 and CDR2 are MNHNY and SVGAGI (reference sequence). V dropped 0 bases and J dropped 5 bases, with 5 bases sitting between them. This CDR3 region has 14 residues. CDR3: CASSYSLNNSPLHF. The DNA for the CDR3 is TGTGCCAGCAGTTACTCTCTTAATAATTCACCCCTCCACTTT.

This sequence joins TRBV4-1 and TRBJ2-1; D remains unclear. The CDR3 runs 18 residues. V was shortened by 3 bases and J by 1 base, with 19 bases between the two germline ends. Germline V lookup: CDR1 MGHRA, CDR2 YSYEKL. CDR3 sequence (DNA): TGCGCCAGCAGCCACCCCTCAGAGCCTAGTAGGTCCTACAATGAGCAGTTCTTC. As protein: CASSHPSEPSRSYNEQFF.

The rearrangement joins TRBV5-6 to TRBJ2-1; D gene ambiguous. This CDR3 has 14 amino acids. Germline-derived CDR1 and CDR2 are SGHDT and YYEEEE. V dropped 5 bases and J dropped 5 bases, with 14 bases sitting between them. The CDR3, as DNA: TGTGCCAGCAGTTCACCCCAACTGAACAATGAGCAGTTCTTC. Amino acids: CASSSPQLNNEQFF.

CDR3 DNA: TGTGCCAGCTCCCCGGGACTAGCACCGTACGAGCAGTACTTC. It yields the protein CASSPGLAPYEQYF. The chain joins TRBV18 to TRBJ2-7; 9 nucleotides agree with TRBD2. V lost 6 bases, J lost 4 bases, and 7 bases stayed unmatched. The CDR3 is made up of 14 amino acids. Germline V lookup: CDR1 KGHSH, CDR2 LQKENI.

The J gene is TRBJ1-5, the V gene TRBV10-2; 8 nucleotides agree with TRBD1. With V trimmed by 4 bases and J by 6 bases, 5 bases remained unmatched. Germline loops: CDR1 WSHSY, CDR2 SAAADI. The CDR3 covers 14 residues. CDR3 residues: CASSASGGGQPQHF. CDR3 nucleotides: TGCGCCAGCAGTGCATCAGGGGGCGGTCAGCCCCAGCATTTT.